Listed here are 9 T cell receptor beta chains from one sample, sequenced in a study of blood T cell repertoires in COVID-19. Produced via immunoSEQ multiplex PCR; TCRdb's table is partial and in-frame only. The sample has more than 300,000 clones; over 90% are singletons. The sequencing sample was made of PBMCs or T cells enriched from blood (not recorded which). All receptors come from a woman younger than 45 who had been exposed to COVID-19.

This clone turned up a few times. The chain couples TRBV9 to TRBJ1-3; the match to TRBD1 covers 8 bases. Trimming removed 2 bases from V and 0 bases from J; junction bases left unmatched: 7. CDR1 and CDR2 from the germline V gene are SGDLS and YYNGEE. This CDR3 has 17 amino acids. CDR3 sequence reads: CASSVQDRGFSGNTIYF. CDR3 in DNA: TGTGCCAGCAGCGTCCAAGACAGGGGATTCTCTGGAAACACCATATATTTT.

DNA of the CDR3: TGTGCCAGCAGCCCCCCGGGGGGCGAAACTAATGAAAAACTGTTTTTT. As protein: CASSPPGGETNEKLFF. The chain recombines TRBV7-9 with TRBJ1-4; D is perhaps TRBD1 (6 bases). Trimming took 5 bases from V and 1 from J, leaving 14 bases between them. CDR3 size: 16 residues. Germline CDR1 is SEHNR and CDR2 is FQNEAQ (reference sequence). The variable domain in full, completed from reference TRBV7-9 and TRBJ1-4, reads DTGVSQNPRHKITKRGQNVTFRCDPISEHNRLYWYRQTLGQGPEFLTYFQNEAQLEKSRLLSDRFSAERPKGSFSTLEIQRTEQGDSAMYLCASSPPGGETNEKLFFGSGTQLSVL.

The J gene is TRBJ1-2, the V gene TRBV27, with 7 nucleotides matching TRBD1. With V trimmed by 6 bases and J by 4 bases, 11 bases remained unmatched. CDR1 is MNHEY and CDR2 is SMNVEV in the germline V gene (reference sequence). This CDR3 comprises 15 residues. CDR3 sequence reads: CASRQGPLNSYGYTF. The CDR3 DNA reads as TGTGCCAGCAGACAGGGGCCCCTTAATAGCTATGGCTACACCTTC.

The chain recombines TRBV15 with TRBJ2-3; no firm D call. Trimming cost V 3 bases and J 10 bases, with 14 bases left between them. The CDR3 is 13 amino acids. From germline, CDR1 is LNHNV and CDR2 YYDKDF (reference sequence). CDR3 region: CATSSPSGLAQYF. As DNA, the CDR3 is TGTGCCACCAGCAGCCCTTCAGGTCTTGCGCAGTATTTT. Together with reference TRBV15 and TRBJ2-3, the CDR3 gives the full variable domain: DAMVIQNPRYQVTQFGKPVTLSCSQTLNHNVMYWYQQKSSQAPKLLFHYYDKDFNNEADTPDNFQSRRPNTSFCFLDIRSPGLGDTAMYLCATSSPSGLAQYFGPGTRLTVL.

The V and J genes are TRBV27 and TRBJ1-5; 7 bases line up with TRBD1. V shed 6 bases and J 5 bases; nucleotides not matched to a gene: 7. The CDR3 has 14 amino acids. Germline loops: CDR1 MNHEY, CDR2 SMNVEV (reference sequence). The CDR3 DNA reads TGTGCCAGCAGGGTCGGGACAGCTGATCAGCCCCAGCATTTT. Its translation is CASRVGTADQPQHF.

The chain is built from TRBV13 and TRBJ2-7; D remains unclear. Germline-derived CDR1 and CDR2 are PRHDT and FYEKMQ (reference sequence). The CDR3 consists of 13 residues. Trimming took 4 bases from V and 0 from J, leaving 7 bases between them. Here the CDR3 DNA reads TGTGCCAGCAGCTCACAGAGCTCCTACGAGCAGTACTTC. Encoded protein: CASSSQSSYEQYF.

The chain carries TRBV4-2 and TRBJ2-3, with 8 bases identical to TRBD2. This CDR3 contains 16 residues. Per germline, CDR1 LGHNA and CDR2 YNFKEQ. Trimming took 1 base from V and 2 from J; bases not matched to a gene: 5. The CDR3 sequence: CASSQGGGTYTDTQYF. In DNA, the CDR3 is TGTGCCAGCAGCCAAGGCGGGGGGACCTACACAGATACGCAGTATTTT.

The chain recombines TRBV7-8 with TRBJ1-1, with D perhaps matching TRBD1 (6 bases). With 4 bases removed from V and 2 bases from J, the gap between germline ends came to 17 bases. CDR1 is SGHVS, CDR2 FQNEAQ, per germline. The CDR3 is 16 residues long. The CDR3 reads CASSSRLGGGNTEAFF. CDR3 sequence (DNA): TGTGCCAGCAGCTCTCGGTTAGGTGGGGGCAACACTGAAGCTTTCTTT.

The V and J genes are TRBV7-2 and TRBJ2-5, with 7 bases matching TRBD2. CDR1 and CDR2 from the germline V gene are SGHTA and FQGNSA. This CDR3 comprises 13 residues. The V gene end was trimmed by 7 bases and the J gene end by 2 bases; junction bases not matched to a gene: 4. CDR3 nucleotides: TGTGCCAGCAACCCGGGGGGTCAAGAGACCCAGTACTTC. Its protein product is CASNPGGQETQYF.